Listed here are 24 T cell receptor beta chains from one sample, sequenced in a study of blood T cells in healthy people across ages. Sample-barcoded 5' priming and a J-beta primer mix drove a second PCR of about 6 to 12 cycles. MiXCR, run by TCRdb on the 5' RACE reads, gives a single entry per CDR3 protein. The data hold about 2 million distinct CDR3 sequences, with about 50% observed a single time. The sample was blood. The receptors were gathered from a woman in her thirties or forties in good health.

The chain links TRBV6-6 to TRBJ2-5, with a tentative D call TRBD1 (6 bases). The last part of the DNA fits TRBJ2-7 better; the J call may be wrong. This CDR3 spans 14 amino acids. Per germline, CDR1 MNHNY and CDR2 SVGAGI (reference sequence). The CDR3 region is CASSSPGAYYEQYF. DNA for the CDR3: TGTGCCAGCAGTTCCCCAGGGGCCTACTACGAGCAGTACTTC.

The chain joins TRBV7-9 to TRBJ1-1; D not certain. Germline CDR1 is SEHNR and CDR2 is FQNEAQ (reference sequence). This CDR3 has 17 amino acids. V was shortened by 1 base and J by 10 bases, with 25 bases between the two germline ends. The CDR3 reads CASSLELEVWRRLGAFF. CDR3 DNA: TGTGCCAGCAGCTTAGAATTAGAGGTGTGGCGGAGACTGGGAGCTTTCTTT. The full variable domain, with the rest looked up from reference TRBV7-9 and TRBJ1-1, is DTGVSQNPRHKITKRGQNVTFRCDPISEHNRLYWYRQTLGQGPEFLTYFQNEAQLEKSRLLSDRFSAERPKGSFSTLEIQRTEQGDSAMYLCASSLELEVWRRLGAFFGQGTRLTVV.

This CDR3 is CASSQGDRAVQETQYF. The CDR3 bases are TGTGCCAGCAGCCAAGGGGACAGGGCCGTTCAAGAGACCCAGTACTTC. The chain employs TRBV3-1 and TRBJ2-5; 9 bases agree with TRBD1. Trimming took 1 base from V and 2 from J; bases not matched to a gene: 5. The germline CDR1 and CDR2 sequences are LGHDT and YNNKEL (reference sequence). CDR3 length: 16 residues.

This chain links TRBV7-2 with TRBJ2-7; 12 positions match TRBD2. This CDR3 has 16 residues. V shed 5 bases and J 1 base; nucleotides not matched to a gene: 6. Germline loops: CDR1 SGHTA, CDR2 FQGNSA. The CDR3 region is CASSLPSGGASYEQYF. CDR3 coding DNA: TGTGCCAGCAGCCTGCCTAGCGGGGGGGCTTCCTACGAGCAGTACTTC.

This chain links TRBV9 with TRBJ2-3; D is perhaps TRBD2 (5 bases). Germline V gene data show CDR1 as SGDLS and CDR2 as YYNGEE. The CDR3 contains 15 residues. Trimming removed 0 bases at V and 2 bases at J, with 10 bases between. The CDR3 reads CASSVEAVITDTQYF. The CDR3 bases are TGTGCCAGCAGCGTAGAAGCGGTAATCACAGATACGCAGTATTTT.

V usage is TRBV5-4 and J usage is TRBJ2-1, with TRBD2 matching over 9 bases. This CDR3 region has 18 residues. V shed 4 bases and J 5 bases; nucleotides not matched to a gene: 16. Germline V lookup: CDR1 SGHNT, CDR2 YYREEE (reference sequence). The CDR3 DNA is TGTGCCAGCAGCGTAGTCCCTTCTGGGCGGGGGGGCAACAATGAGCAGTTCTTC. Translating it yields CASSVVPSGRGGNNEQFF.

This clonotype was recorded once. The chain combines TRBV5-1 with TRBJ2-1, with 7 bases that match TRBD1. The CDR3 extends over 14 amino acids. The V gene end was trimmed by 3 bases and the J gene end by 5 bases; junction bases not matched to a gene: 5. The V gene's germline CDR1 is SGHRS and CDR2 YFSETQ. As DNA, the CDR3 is TGCGCCAGCAGCTCCGGGACAGTACACAATGAGCAGTTCTTC. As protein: CASSSGTVHNEQFF.

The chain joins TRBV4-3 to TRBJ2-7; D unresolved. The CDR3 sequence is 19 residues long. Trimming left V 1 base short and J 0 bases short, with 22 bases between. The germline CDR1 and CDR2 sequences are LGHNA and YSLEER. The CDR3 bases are TGCGCCAGCAGCCAAGTGGGAAGGGTGGTAGAACCCTTCTCCTACGAGCAGTACTTC. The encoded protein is CASSQVGRVVEPFSYEQYF.

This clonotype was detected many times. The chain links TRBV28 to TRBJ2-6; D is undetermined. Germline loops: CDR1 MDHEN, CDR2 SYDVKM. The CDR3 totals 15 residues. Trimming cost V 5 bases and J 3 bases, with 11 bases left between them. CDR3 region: CASSPQSSGANVLTF. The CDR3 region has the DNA TGTGCCAGCAGTCCCCAAAGTAGTGGGGCCAACGTCCTGACTTTC.

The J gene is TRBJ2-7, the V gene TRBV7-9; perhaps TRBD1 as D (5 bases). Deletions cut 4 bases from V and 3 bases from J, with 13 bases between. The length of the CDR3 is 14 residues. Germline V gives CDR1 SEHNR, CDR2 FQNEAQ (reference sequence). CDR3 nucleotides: TGTGCCAGCAGCTACAGACAGAACTTCTACGAGCAGTACTTC. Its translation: CASSYRQNFYEQYF.

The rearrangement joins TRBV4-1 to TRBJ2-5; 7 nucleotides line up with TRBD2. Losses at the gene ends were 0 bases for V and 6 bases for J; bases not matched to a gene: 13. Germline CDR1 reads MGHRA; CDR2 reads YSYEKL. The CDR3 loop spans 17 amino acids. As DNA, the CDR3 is TGCGCCAGCAGCCAAGAGCCCATGGGAGGGTACAAGAAGACCCAGTACTTC. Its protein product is CASSQEPMGGYKKTQYF.

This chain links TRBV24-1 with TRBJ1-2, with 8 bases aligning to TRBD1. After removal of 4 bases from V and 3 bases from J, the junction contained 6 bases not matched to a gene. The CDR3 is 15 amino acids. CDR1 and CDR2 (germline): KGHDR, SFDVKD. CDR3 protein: CATSDARTGHYGYTF. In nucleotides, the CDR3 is TGTGCCACCAGTGACGCCCGGACAGGGCACTATGGCTACACCTTC.

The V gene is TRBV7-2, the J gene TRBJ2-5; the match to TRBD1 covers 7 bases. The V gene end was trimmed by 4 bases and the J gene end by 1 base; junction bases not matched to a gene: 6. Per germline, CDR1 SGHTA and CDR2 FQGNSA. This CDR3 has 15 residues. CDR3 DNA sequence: TGTGCCAGCAGCTCCGACCGGGACAGCCAAGAGACCCAGTACTTC. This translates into CASSSDRDSQETQYF.

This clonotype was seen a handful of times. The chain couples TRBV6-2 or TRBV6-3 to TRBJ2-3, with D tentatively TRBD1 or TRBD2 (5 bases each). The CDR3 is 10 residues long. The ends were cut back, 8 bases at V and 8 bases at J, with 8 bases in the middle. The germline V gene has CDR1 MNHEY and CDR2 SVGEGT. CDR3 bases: TGTGCCAGCGGGGACCTTACGCAGTATTTT. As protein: CASGDLTQYF.

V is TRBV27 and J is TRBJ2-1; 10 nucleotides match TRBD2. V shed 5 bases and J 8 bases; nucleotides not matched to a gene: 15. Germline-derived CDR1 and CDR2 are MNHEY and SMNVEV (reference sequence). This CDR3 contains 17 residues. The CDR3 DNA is TGTGCCAGCAGTCCACCCTCTCTAGCGGGGGCCGTCCATGAGCAGTTCTTC. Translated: CASSPPSLAGAVHEQFF.

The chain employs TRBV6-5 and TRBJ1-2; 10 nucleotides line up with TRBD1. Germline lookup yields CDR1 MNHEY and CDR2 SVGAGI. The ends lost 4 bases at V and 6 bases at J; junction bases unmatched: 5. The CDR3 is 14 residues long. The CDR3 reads CASSFRQGANGYTF. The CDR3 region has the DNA TGTGCCAGCAGTTTCCGACAGGGGGCTAATGGCTACACCTTC.

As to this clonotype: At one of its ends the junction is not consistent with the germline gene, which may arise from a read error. The CDR3 DNA follows: TGTGCCCGCAGCCCTGGACAGGGGTTCAGCACAGATACGCAGTATTTT. Protein product: CARSPGQGFSTDTQYF. This chain connects TRBV11-1 to TRBJ2-3, with TRBD1 identical over 9 bases. Germline lookup yields CDR1 SGHAT and CDR2 FQDESV (reference sequence). The CDR3 has 16 amino acids.

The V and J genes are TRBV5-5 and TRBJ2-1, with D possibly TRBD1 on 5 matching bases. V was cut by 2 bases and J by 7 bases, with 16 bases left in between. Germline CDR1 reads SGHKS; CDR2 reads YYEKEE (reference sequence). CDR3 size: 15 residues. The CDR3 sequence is CASSFQGDLRNEQFF. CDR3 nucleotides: TGTGCCAGCAGCTTCCAAGGGGATCTCAGGAATGAGCAGTTCTTC. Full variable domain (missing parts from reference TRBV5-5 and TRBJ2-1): DAGVTQSPTHLIKTRGQQVTLRCSPISGHKSVSWYQQVLGQGPQFIFQYYEKEERGRGNFPDRFSARQFPNYSSELNVNALLLGDSALYLCASSFQGDLRNEQFFGPGTRLTVL.

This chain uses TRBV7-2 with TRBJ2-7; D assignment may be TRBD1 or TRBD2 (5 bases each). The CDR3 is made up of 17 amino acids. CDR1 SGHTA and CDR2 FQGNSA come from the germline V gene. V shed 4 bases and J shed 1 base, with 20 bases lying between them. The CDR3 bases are TGTGCCAGCAGCTCGACCACACGGACGGGACCTTCCTACGAGCAGTACTTC. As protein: CASSSTTRTGPSYEQYF.

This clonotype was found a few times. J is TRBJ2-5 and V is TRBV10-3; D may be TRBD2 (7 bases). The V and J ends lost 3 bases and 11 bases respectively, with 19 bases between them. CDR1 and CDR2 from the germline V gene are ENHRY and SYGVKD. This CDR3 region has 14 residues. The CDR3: CAISDQQGRGEQYF. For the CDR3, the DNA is TGTGCCATCAGTGATCAGCAGGGGAGGGGAGAGCAGTACTTC.

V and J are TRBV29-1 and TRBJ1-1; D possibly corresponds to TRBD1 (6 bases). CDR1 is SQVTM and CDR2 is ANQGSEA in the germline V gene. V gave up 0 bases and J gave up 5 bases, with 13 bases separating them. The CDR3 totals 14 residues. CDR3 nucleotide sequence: TGCAGCGTTGAAGATAGGGGGTGGGGTACTGAAGCTTTCTTT. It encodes CSVEDRGWGTEAFF.

The CDR3 DNA follows: TGTGCCAGAGCGACAGGGAGTACAGATACGCAGTATTTT. Its protein product is CARATGSTDTQYF. The chain is built from TRBV2 and TRBJ2-3; 7 nucleotides match TRBD1. CDR3 length equals 13 residues. CDR1 is SNHLY, CDR2 FYNNEI, per germline. Losses at the gene ends were 9 bases for V and 3 bases for J; bases not matched to a gene: 6. Drawing the rest from reference TRBV2 and TRBJ2-3, the complete variable domain is EPEVTQTPSHQVTQMGQEVILRCVPISNHLYFYWYRQILGQKVEFLVSFYNNEISEKSEIFDDQFSVERPDGSNFTLKIRSTKLEDSAMYFCARATGSTDTQYFGPGTRLTVL.

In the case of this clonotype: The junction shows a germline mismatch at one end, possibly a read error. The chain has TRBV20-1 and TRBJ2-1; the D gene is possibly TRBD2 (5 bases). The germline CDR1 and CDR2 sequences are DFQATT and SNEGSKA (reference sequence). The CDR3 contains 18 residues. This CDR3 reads CSARVRLAAVSSYKEQFF. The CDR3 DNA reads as TGCAGTGCTAGAGTCAGGCTAGCCGCGGTCAGCTCCTACAAGGAGCAGTTCTTC.

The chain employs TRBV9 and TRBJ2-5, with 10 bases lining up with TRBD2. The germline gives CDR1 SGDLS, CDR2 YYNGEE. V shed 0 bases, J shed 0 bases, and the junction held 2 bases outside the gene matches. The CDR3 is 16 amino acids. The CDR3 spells CASSVDSGGYQETQYF. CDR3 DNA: TGTGCCAGCAGCGTAGATAGCGGGGGGTACCAAGAGACCCAGTACTTC.